This T cell receptor (beta chain) was identified during a study of blood T cell repertoires in COVID-19. Study information: COVID-19 samples collected from the United States, Italy and Spain covered acute and convalescent phases. Nucleic acid was either cDNA or gDNA, and it came from T cells, B-cell-depleted T cells, or PBMCs.

Those enrolled in Seattle joined during active infection and were followed longitudinally afterward. CDR1 is SGHTA, CDR2 FQGNSA, per germline. This CDR3 contains 15 residues. V lost 4 bases, J lost 10 bases, and 7 bases stayed unmatched. The data were produced by immunoSEQ multiplex PCR, yet TCRdb's version contains in-frame clones alone and is incomplete. Altogether roughly 350,000 clones are present, 80% to 90% being singletons, with the ten largest covering 10%. The sequenced material came from peripheral blood. The chain couples TRBV7-2 to TRBJ1-4; 12 bases map to TRBD1. This clonotype was sampled from a woman aged 25-40 years with COVID-19, enrolled during active disease. CDR3 sequence reads: CASSSRGTGGGKLFF. CDR3 nucleotides: TGTGCCAGCAGCTCAAGGGGGACAGGGGGCGGAAAACTGTTTTTT.